Reported below is one T cell receptor (beta chain). This clone has only one observation. The target of this receptor is not known. No base qualities exist here, and no much larger clone lies one base off it. Synthetic TCR analog templates were spiked into each PCR so that absolute template abundance could be estimated from read counts. The immunoSEQ assay used bias-controlled V and J gene primers to amplify TCRbeta CDR3 regions from genomic DNA. Rearranged TCRbeta segments were sequenced at approximately 20X coverage. In the original analysis: Sequencing errors were corrected by clustering and CDR3s were annotated against IMGT to assign V, D and J genes. Downstream analyses used only productive TCRbeta rearrangements, leaving out any out-of-frame or stop-codon sequences. To compute clonality, Shannon entropy was normalized by the log of the number of unique productive sequences and then subtracted from one. Clones differing between time points or between blood and tumor were identified by Fisher's exact test with Benjamini-Hochberg correction at adjusted p below 0.01. TCRdb stores this immuneACCESS table with in-frame sequences only. Part of the clones is absent; in the studies checked, under half of the shortfall reflects unresolved V genes, and no reason is known for the rest. That table gives V, J and clone size, and the DNA gave D and trimming. In all, the sample holds 20,000 to 25,000 clones, and 82% of those were seen once. The ten biggest clones cover under 2% of the sample.

This entry comes from a study of PD-L1 blockade in urothelial cancer (dated by TCRdb to the late 2010s). Regarding the complete study: All patients started therapy around 2014 and received atezolizumab 1,200 mg intravenously every 3 weeks. About 85% of the 29 patients were identified as males with urothelial cancer of bladder origin, and a prior smoking history was reported by 18 of 29 patients. Patients had an ECOG performance status of 0 or 1 and had received between 0 and 3 prior chemotherapy regimens. Blood samples were analyzed at 3 weeks after treatment start (second dose) and at 6 weeks after treatment start. A median of about 140,000 T cells and 80,000 or so unique TCRs was obtained from blood samples, and a median clonality of approximately 0.077 was observed. Somatic, immune and clinical correlates of response to PD-L1 blockade with atezolizumab in urothelial cancer were the focus of an exploratory multi-omic analysis. Pretreatment tumor samples and matched peripheral blood, collected serially before and after atezolizumab treatment, underwent TCR sequencing. Durable clinical benefit was defined as a progression-free survival longer than 6 months, and TCR features were additionally tested against progression-free survival and overall survival. In the same patients, whole exome sequencing and RNA sequencing of pretreatment tumors were performed in addition to TCR sequencing. Durable clinical benefit was achieved by nine patients and was not achieved by 20 patients. Pretreatment blood TCR-seq was available for about 30 patients, at least one posttreatment blood collection was obtained for about 25 patients, and tumor TCR-seq was available for about 25 patients. Here is what the overall study found, with its caveats: Small sample size (n ≈ 29) and many exploratory analyses mean the results are intended to be hypothesis-generating. Improved progression-free and overall survival was associated with having pretreatment peripheral blood TCR clonality below the median. Patients with durable benefit showed greater expansion of tumor-associated TCR clones in peripheral blood 3 weeks after starting treatment (n ≈ 20, p = 0.022).

The time point tag for this specimen amounts to: peripheral blood 6 weeks after treatment start. A cohort of around 28 patients with locally advanced or metastatic urothelial carcinoma, treated at Memorial Sloan Kettering on a trial protocol, was included. Peripheral blood mononuclear cells were collected pretreatment and during treatment, with between 1 and 8 total time points obtained per patient. The Qiagen DNeasy Blood extraction kit was used to purify genomic DNA from total PBMCs and tumor samples. PBMCs were collected pretreatment and during treatment, and were isolated and stored as previously described. CDR1 and CDR2 were assigned from the germline V gene as LGHNT and FRNRAP. V is clipped by 10 bases and J by 1 base, and the sequence between their germline boundaries is 16 bases long. The CDR3 runs 14 amino acids, cysteine and phenylalanine included. The entry retains the CDR3 DNA only, 42 bases that are in frame from base 1.

Recombination joined TRBV12-5 with TRBJ1-1; there is no confident call for the D gene. The sample in question was PBMCs, obtained around atezolizumab (anti-PD-L1) treatment. The sequence was collected from an older man with urothelial cancer. The CDR3 protein: CATGDYMGNTEAFF. Here is the DNA: TGTGCTACCGGGGATTATATGGGGAACACTGAAGCTTTCTTT.